This passage covers 5 T cell receptor beta chains from one sample sequenced in a study of blood T cell repertoires in COVID-19 (dated by TCRdb to the early 2020s). Libraries were made using the immunoSEQ multiplex PCR assay. Imported from immuneACCESS, the table was reduced by TCRdb to in-frame sequences with V and J called. These copies leave out some clones; in studies compared against another copy, an unresolved V gene accounts for under half, and the cause of the remainder is not known. The sample table contains more than 200,000 clones; only one count was recorded for approximately 83% of them. The ten most abundant clones make up approximately 30% of the sample. Sequenced material: peripheral blood. The receptors come from a man in his forties or fifties with acute or convalescent COVID-19.

Worth noting for this clone: The same CDR3 also results from other DNA sequences found in this sample. The chain links TRBV11-2 to TRBJ1-1; D is unresolved. The CDR3 covers 13 residues. The V end lost 2 bases, the J end lost 1 base, and 5 bases lay between the germline ends. The V gene's germline CDR1 is SGHAT and CDR2 FQNNGV. DNA of the CDR3: TGTGCCAGCAGCTTATTGAGGAACACTGAAGCTTTCTTT. Amino acids: CASSLLRNTEAFF.

The chain employs TRBV4-2 and TRBJ2-3, with 10 bases aligning to TRBD2. The V gene's germline CDR1 is LGHNA and CDR2 YNFKEQ. The V and J ends lost 4 bases and 1 base, in that order; junction bases with no gene match: 5. The CDR3 sequence is 16 residues long. DNA for the CDR3: TGTGCCAGCAGCCTAGCAGCGGGAGGGGGCACAGATACGCAGTATTTT. The encoded protein is CASSLAAGGGTDTQYF.

The chain is built from TRBV10-3 and TRBJ2-2, with D possibly matching TRBD2 (5 bases). The CDR3 is 15 amino acids. Germline-derived CDR1 and CDR2 are ENHRY and SYGVKD. The V end lost 0 bases, the J end lost 1 base, and 6 bases lay between the germline ends. The CDR3 region has the DNA TGTGCCATCAGTGAGTCTCGGGGGAACACCGGGGAGCTGTTTTTT. Translating gives CAISESRGNTGELFF.

The chain is built from TRBV3-1 (or the pseudogene TRBV3-2) and TRBJ1-3; no definite D call. Germline assignment: CDR1 LGHDT and CDR2 YNNKEL (reference sequence). V was pared by 1 base and J by 6 bases, with 10 bases between. The CDR3 totals 14 residues. In DNA form, the CDR3 reads TGTGCCAGCAGCCAAGGGGCAGGCGCAAACACCATATATTTT. It is translated as CASSQGAGANTIYF.

The J gene is TRBJ1-2, the V gene TRBV30, with unresolved D. Germline-derived CDR1 and CDR2 are GTSNPN and SVGIG (reference sequence). This CDR3 region has 14 residues. V lost 0 bases to trimming and J lost 5 bases, with 13 bases between them. CDR3 region: CAWSVLGFGYGYTF. CDR3 nucleotides: TGTGCCTGGAGTGTACTCGGGTTTGGGTATGGCTACACCTTC.